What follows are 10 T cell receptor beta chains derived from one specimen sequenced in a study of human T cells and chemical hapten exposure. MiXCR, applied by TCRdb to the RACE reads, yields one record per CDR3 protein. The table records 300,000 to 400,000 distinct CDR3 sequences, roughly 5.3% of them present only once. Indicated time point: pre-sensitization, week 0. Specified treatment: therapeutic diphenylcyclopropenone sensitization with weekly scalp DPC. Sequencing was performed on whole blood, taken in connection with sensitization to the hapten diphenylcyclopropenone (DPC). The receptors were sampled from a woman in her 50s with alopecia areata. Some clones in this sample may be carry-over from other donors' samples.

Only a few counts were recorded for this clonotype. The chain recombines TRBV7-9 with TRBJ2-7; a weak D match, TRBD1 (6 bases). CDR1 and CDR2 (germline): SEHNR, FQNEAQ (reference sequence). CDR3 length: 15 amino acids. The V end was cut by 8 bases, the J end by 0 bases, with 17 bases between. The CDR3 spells CASLGQSSSSYEQYF. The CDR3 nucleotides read TGTGCCAGCTTAGGACAGTCCTCTAGCTCCTACGAGCAGTACTTC. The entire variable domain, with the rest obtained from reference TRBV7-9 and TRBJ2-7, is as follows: DTGVSQNPRHKITKRGQNVTFRCDPISEHNRLYWYRQTLGQGPEFLTYFQNEAQLEKSRLLSDRFSAERPKGSFSTLEIQRTEQGDSAMYLCASLGQSSSSYEQYFGPGTRLTVT.

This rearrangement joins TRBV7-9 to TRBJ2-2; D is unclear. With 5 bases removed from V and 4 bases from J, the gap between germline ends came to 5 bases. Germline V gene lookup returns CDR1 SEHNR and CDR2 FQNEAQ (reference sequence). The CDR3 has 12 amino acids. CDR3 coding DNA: TGTGCCAGCAGCAGGTCCACCGGGGAGCTGTTTTTT. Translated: CASSRSTGELFF.

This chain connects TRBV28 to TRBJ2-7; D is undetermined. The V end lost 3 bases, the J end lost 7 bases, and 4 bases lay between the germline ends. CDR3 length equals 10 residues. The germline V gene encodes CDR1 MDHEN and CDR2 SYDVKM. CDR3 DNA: TGTGCCAGCAGTTTTCAGGAGCAGTACTTC. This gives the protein CASSFQEQYF.

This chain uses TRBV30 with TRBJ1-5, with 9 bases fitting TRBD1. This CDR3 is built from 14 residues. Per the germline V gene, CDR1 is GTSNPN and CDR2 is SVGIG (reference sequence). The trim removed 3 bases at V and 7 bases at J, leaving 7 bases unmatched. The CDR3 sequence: CAWSHRGQGQPQHF. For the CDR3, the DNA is TGTGCCTGGAGCCACAGGGGGCAGGGGCAGCCCCAGCATTTT.

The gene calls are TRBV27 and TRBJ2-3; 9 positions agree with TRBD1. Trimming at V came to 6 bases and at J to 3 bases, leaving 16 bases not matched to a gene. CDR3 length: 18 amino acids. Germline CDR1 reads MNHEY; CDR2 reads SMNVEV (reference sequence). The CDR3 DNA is TGTGCCAGCAGCCAAGGGACAGGGATGCGGGGGAGAACAGATACGCAGTATTTT. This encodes CASSQGTGMRGRTDTQYF.

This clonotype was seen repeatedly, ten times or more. CDR3 in DNA: TGTGCCAGCAGTTCCCGACTAGCGGGAAACATTCAGTACTTC. Translating gives CASSSRLAGNIQYF. The gene calls are TRBV27 and TRBJ2-4, with 10 bases fitting TRBD2. The CDR3 totals 14 residues. Per germline, CDR1 MNHEY and CDR2 SMNVEV (reference sequence). The V segment lost 4 bases and the J segment 6 bases; nucleotides outside the gene matches: 3.

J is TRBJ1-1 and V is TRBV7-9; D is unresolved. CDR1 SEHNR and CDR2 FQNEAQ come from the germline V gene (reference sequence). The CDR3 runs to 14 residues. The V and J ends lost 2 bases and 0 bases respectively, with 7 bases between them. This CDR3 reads CASSLLLMNTEAFF. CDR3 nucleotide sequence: TGTGCCAGCAGCTTACTGCTAATGAACACTGAAGCTTTCTTT.

The CDR3 DNA reads as TGCGCCAGCAGCACGCGACAGGGGGTCTGGACTGAAGCTTTCTTT. Amino acids: CASSTRQGVWTEAFF. The V and J genes are TRBV4-1 and TRBJ1-1; TRBD1 aligns across 9 bases. Germline assignment: CDR1 MGHRA and CDR2 YSYEKL. The CDR3 spans 15 residues. The V and J ends lost 5 bases and 5 bases, in that order; junction bases with no gene match: 9.

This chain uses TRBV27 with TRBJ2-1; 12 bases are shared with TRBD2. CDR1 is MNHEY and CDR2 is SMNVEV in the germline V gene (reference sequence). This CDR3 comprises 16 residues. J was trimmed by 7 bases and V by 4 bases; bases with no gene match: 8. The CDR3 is CASSSLTSGGGNEQFF. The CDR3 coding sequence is TGTGCCAGCAGTTCATTGACTAGCGGGGGTGGTAATGAGCAGTTCTTC.

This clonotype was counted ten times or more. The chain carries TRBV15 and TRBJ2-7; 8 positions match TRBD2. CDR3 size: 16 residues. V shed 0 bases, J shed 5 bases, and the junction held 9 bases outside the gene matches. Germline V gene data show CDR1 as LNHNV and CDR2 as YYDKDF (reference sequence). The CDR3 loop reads CATSRDRAGGMHEQYF. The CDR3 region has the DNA TGTGCCACCAGCAGAGATCGGGCGGGAGGTATGCACGAGCAGTACTTC.